Sequencing of this T cell receptor beta chain was carried out in a study of blood T cells in healthy people across ages. Looking at the study overall: Template switching retrieved approximately one barcoded beta molecule for each two T cells. Study-wide results and caveats: When set beside aged donors, long-lived donors presented more naive CD4+ cells and higher diversity. Researchers report that TCR beta diversity correlated strongly with naive T cell percentage.

It was with a sample-barcoded 5' primer and a J-beta primer mix that a second PCR of roughly 7 to 12 cycles was run. MiXCR, run by TCRdb on the 5' RACE reads, gives a single entry per CDR3 protein. The data contain approximately 850,000 distinct CDR3 sequences, around 45% of them singletons. For this clonotype: Its antigen is as yet unknown.

Germline V gene sequence: CDR1 SGDLS, CDR2 YYNGEE. The CDR3 has 15 amino acids. The donors, aged about 6 to 95, were healthy Caucasians from Russia. The J gene is TRBJ2-4, the V gene TRBV9; 14 nucleotides line up with TRBD2. Judging by the DNA end, TRBJ2-5 fits better; the J call may be wrong. This clonotype originated in a man in his fifties or sixties in good health. The sample comprised blood. CDR3 nucleotides: TGTGCCAGCAGCGCGGGACTAGCGGGAGTAGGGACCCAGTACTTC. Encoded protein: CASSAGLAGVGTQYF.